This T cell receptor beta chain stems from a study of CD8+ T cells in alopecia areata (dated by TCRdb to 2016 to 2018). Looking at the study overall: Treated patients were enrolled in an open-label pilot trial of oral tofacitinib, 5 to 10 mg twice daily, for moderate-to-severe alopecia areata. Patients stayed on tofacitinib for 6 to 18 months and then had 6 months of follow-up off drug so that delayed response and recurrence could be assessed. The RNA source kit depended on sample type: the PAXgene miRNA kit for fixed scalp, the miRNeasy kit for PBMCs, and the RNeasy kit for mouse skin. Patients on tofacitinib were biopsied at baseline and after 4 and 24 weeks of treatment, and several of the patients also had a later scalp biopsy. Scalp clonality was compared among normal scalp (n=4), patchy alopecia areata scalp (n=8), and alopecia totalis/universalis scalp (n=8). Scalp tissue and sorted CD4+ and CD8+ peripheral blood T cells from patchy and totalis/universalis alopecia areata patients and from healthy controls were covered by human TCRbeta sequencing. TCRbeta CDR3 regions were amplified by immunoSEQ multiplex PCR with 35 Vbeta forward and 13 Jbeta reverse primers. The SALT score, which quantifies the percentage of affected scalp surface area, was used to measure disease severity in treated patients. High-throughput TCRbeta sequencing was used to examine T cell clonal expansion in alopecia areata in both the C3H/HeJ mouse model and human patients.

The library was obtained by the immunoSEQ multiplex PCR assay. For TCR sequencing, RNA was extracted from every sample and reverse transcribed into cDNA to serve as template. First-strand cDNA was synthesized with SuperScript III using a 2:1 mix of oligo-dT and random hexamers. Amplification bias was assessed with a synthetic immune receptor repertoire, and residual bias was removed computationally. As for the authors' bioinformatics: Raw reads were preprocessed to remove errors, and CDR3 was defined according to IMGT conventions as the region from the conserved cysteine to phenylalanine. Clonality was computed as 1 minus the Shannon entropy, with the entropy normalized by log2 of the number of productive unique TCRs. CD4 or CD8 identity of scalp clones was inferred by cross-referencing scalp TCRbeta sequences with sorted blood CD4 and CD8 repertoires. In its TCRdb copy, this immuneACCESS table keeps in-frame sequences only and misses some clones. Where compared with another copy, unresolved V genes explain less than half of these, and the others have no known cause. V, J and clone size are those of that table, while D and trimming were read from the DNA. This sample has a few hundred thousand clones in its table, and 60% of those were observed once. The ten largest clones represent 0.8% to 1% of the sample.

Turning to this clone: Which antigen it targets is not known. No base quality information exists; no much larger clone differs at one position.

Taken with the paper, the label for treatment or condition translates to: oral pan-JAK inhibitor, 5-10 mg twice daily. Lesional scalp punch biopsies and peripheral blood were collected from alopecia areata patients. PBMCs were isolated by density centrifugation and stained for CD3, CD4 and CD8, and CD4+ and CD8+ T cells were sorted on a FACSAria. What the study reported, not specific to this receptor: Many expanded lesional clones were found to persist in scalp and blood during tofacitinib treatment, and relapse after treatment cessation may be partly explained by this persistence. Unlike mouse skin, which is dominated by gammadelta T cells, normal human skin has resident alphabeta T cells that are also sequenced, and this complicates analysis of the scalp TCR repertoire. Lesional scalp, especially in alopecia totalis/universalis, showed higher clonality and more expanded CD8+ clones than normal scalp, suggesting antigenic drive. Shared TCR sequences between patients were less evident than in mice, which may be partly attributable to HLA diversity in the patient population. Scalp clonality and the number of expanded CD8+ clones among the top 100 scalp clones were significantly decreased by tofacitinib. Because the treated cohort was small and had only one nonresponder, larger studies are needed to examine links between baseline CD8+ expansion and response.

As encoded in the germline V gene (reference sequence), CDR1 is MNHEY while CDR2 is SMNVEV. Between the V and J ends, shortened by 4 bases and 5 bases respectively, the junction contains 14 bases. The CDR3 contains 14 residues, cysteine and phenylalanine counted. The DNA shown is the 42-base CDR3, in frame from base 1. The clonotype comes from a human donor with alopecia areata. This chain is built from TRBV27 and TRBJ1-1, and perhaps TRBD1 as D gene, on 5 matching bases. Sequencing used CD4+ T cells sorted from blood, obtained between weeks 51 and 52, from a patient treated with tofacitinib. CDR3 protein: CASSSRQGRTEAFF. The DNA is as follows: TGTGCCAGCAGTTCGCGCCAGGGTAGGACTGAAGCTTTCTTT.